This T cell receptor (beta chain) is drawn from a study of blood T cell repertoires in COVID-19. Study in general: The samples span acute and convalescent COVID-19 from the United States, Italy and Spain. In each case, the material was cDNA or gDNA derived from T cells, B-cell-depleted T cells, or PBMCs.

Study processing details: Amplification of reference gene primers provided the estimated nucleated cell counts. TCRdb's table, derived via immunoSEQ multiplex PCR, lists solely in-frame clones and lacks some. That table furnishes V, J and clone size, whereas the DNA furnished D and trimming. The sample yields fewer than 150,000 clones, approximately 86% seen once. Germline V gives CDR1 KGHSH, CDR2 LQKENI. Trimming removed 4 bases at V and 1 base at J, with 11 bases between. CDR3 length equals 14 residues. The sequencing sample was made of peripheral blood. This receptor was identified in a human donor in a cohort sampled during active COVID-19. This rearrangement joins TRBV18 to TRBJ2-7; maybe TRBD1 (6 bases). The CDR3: CASSRQEKSYEQYF. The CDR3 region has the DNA TGTGCCAGCTCACGACAGGAAAAGTCCTACGAGCAGTACTTC.